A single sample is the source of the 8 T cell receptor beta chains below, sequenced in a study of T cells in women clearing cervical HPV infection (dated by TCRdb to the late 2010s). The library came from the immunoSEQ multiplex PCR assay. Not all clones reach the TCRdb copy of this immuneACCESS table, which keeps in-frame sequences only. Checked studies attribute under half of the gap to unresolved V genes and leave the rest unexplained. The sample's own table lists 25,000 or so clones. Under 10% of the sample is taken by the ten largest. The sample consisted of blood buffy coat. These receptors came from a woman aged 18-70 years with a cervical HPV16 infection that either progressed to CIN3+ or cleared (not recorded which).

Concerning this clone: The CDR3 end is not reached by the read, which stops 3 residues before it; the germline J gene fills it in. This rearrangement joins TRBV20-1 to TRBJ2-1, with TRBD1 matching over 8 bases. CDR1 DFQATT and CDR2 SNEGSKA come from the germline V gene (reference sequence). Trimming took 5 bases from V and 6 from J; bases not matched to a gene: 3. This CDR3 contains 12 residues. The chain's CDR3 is CSAWTGSNEQFF. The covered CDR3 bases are TGCAGTGCTTGGACAGGGTCCAATGAG.

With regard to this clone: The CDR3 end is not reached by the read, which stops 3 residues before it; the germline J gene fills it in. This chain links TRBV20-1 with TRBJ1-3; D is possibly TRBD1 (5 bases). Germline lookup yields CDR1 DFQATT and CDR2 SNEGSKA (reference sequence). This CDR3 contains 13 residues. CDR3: CSAQLPGRDFIYF. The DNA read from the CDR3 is TGCAGTGCCCAACTTCCAGGGAGGGACTTC.

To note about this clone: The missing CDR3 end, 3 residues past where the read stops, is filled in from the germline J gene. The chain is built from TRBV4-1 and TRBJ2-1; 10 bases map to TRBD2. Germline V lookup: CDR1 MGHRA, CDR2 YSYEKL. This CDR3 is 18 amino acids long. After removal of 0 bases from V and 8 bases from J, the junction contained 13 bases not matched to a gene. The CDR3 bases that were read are TGCGCCAGCAGCCAAGATCTCCCAGCGGGGGGGCTATTTGATGAG. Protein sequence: CASSQDLPAGGLFDE. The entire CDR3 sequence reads CASSQDLPAGGLFDEQFF.

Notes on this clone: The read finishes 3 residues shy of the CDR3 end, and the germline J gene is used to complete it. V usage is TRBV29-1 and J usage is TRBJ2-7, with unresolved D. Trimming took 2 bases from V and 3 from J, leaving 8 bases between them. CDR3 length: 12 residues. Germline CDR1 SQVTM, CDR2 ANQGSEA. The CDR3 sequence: CSVENPGYEQYF. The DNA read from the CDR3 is TGCAGCGTTGAAAACCCCGGCTACGAG.

Partial CDR3 DNA: TGTGCCAGTAGTATAGGGGACAGGGGCCCTAGGGGT. It yields the protein CASSIGDRGPRG. From start to end, the CDR3 is CASSIGDRGPRGQYF. This chain links TRBV19 with TRBJ2-4, with 10 bases aligning to TRBD1. The observed sequence ends 3 residues before the CDR3 terminus, with the missing tail filled in from the germline J gene. CDR3 length: 15 amino acids. The germline gives CDR1 LNHDA, CDR2 SQIVND (reference sequence).

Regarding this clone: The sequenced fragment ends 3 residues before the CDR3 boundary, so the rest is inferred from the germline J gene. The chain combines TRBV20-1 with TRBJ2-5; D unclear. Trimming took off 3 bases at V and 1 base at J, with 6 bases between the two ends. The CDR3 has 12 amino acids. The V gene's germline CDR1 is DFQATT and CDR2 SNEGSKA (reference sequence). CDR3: CSASGGQETQYF. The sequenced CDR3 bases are TGCAGTGCTAGCGGCGGCCAAGAGACC.

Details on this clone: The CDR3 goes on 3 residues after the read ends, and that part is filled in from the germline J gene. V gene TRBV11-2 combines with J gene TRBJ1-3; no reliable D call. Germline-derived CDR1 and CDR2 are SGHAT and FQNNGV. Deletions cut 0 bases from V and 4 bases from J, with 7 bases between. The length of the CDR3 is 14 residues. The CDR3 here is CASSLDVVGNTIYF. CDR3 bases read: TGTGCCAGCAGCTTAGACGTCGTCGGAAACACC.

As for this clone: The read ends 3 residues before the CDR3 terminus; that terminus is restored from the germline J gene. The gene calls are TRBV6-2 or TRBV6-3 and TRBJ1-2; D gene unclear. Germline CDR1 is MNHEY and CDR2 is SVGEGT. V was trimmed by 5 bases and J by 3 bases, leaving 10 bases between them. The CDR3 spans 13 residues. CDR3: CASSPQTYYGYTF. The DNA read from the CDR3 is TGTGCCAGCAGTCCACAGACCTACTATGGC.